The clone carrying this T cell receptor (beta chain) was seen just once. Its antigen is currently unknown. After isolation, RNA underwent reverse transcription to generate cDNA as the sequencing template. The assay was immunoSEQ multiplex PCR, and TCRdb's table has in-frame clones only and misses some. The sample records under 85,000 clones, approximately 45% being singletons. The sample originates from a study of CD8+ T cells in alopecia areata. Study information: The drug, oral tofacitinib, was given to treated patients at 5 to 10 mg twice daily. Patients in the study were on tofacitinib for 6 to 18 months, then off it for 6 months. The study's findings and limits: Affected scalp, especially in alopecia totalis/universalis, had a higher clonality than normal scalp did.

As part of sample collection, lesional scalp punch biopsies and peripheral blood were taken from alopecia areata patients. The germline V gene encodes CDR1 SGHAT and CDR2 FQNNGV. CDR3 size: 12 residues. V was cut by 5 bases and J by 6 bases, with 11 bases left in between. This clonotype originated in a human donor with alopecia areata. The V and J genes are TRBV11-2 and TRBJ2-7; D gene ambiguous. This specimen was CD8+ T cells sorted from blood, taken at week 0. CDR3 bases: TGTGCCAGCAGCGCCTATCCTAGCGAGCAGTACTTC. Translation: CASSAYPSEQYF.